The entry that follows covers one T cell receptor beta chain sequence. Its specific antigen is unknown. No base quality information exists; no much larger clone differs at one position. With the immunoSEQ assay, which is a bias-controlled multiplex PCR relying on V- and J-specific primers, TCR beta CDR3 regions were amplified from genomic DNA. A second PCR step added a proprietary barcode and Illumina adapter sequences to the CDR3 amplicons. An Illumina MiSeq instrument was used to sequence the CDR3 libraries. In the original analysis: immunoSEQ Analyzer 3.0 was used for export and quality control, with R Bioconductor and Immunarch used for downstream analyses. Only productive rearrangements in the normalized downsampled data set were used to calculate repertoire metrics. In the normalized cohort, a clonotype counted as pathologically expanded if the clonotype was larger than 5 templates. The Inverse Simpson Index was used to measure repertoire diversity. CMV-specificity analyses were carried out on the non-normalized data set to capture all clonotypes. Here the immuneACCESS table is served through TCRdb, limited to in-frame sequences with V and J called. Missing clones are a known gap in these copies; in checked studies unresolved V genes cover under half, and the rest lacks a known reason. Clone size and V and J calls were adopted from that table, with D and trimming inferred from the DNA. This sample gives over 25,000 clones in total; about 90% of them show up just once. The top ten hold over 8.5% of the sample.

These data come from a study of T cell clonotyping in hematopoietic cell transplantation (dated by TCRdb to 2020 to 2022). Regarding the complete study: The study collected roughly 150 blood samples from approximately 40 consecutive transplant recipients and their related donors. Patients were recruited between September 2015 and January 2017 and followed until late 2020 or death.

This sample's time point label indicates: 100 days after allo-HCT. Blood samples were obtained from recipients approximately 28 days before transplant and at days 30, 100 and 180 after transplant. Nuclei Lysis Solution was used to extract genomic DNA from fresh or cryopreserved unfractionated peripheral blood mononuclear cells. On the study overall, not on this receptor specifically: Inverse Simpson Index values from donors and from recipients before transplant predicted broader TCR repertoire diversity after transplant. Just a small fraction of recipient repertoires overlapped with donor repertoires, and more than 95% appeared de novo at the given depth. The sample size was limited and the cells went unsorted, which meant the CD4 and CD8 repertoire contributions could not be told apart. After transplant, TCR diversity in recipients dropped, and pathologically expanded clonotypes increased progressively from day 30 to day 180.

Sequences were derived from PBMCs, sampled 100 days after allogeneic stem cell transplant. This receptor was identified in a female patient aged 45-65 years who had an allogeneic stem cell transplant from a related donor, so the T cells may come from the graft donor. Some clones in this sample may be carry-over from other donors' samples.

In nucleotide form, the sequence is TGTGCCAGCAGCTTGAGGGACAGTCTCACCGGGGAGCTGTTTTTT. Translated, this gives CASSLRDSLTGELFF. The rearranged segments are TRBV7-2 and TRBJ2-2; 7 of the junction bases match TRBD1. From cysteine to phenylalanine, the CDR3 is 15 amino acids long. Of all the DNA, just the CDR3 is kept, 45 bases in frame from base 1. V and J are trimmed by 3 bases and 4 bases, and the gene matches miss 5 bases of the junction. CDR1 and CDR2 are read off the germline V gene as SGHTA and FQGNSA.